These T cell receptor beta chains were read from a single sample in a study of blood T cells in healthy people across ages. TCRdb called the 5' RACE reads again in MiXCR, with one record for every CDR3 protein. The table records fewer than 700,000 distinct CDR3 sequences, around half of them present only once. The specimen was blood. The receptors were sampled from a man older than 75 in good health. CDR3s include the opening cysteine and the closing phenylalanine or tryptophan. A D gene is named only where the DNA matches it firmly. The size entry is marked missing in some rows and otherwise reads once, few, many or a size class.

j_call,d_call,v_call,clone_size,cdr3_nt,cdr3_aa
TRBJ1-2,TRBD1,TRBV4-3,.,TGCGCCAGCAGCCCAGACAGGGAGGTGGATCGGGGTGGCTACACCTTC,CASSPDREVDRGGYTF
TRBJ2-1,.,TRBV4-3,.,TGCGCCAGCAGCCAACAAGGACCGTACAATGAGCAGTTCTTC,CASSQQGPYNEQFF
TRBJ2-5,TRBD2,TRBV7-2,.,TGTGCCAGCAGCTCACATGGGGCTGCACTAGCGGCAAGCTACAATGAGCAGTACTTC,CASSSHGAALAASYNEQYF
TRBJ2-1,TRBD1,TRBV2,.,TGTGCCAGCATCGGACAGGGAATCAATGAGCAGTTCTTT,CASIGQGINEQFF
TRBJ2-2,.,TRBV20-1,few,TGCAGTGCTAGACTGACCGGGGAGCTGTTTTTT,CSARLTGELFF
TRBJ2-7,TRBD1,TRBV15,.,TGTGCCACCAGCAGAGGACCTCAGGACAGGGCCCAGTACTTC,CATSRGPQDRAQYF
TRBJ1-1,.,TRBV7-2,.,TGTGCCAGCAGCTTCCCGACAGGCGGGGACACTGAAGCTTTCTTT,CASSFPTGGDTEAFF
TRBJ2-3,TRBD2,TRBV20-1,.,TGCAGTACTCCACTAGCGCATACCACAGATACGCAGTATTTT,CSTPLAHTTDTQYF
TRBJ2-3,TRBD2,TRBV7-2,.,TGTGCCAGCAGCGAACTAGCGGGGACGGGTGGAGATACGCAGTATTTT,CASSELAGTGGDTQYF
TRBJ2-1,.,TRBV7-9,.,TGTGCCAGCGGAGGGCAGGGATCCTACAATGAGCAGTTCTTC,CASGGQGSYNEQFF
TRBJ2-3,.,TRBV27,few,TGTGCCAGCAGTTTATCCCTCGGTCTAATTGCCACAGATACGCAGTATTTT,CASSLSLGLIATDTQYF
TRBJ1-6,TRBD1,TRBV12-3/TRBV12-4,.,TGTGCCAGCAGTTTCGGGGGACAGGCGTATTCACCCCTCCACTTT,CASSFGGQAYSPLHF
TRBJ2-1,.,TRBV7-8,.,TGTGCCAGCAGCTTACGCAGGGCCTACAATGAGCAGTTCTTC,CASSLRRAYNEQFF
TRBJ2-1,TRBD2,TRBV4-2,.,TGTGCCAGCAGCCAGCGTCAGGGACTAGCGGAGTCCTACAATGAGCAGTTCTTC,CASSQRQGLAESYNEQFF
TRBJ1-1,.,TRBV6-5,many,TGTGCCAGCAGTTACAAGCCGGCCCGACCTGGAGAAATTGAAGCTTTCTTT,CASSYKPARPGEIEAFF
TRBJ1-1,.,TRBV7-2,.,TGTGCCGGCAGCTTACCCCCTCAGAGGCGAGAAGCTTTCTTT,CAGSLPPQRREAFF
TRBJ1-2,.,TRBV6-2/TRBV6-3,few,TGTGCCAGCGGCCGAGGCAGGGGCTTGGCTGGCTACACCTTC,CASGRGRGLAGYTF
TRBJ1-5,TRBD1,TRBV20-1,.,TGCAGTGCTAGAGGTAACAGGGGGATGGGGCAGCCCCAGCATTTT,CSARGNRGMGQPQHF
TRBJ2-7,TRBD1,TRBV5-1,once,TGCACCAGCAGCTTGGTGGGGACAGACTACGAGCAGTACTTC,CTSSLVGTDYEQYF
TRBJ2-7,TRBD1,TRBV6-6,many,TGTGCCAGCAGTTACTTGGGACAGGGGGCTTATGAGCAGTACTTC,CASSYLGQGAYEQYF
TRBJ1-5,TRBD1,TRBV7-2,.,TGTGCCAGCAGCCCGGGGACAGCTCACCAGCCCCAGCATTTT,CASSPGTAHQPQHF
TRBJ1-6,.,TRBV6-5,many,TGTGCCAGCAGTTACTCTATTCGCTCCTACGACGATTCACCCCTCCACTTT,CASSYSIRSYDDSPLHF
TRBJ2-7,TRBD1,TRBV6-2/TRBV6-3,few,TGTGCCAGCAGCCCCCATTCGACAGGGCTCCACGAGCAGTACTTC,CASSPHSTGLHEQYF
TRBJ1-5,.,TRBV3-1,once,TGTGCCAGCAGCCAAGATGTGTCCCAGCCCCAGCATTTT,CASSQDVSQPQHF
TRBJ2-1,.,TRBV11-1,once,TGTGCCAGCCCTCCTGATTCCTACAATGAGCAGTTCTTC,CASPPDSYNEQFF
TRBJ2-5,.,TRBV30,.,TGTGCCTGGACAGGATTCGATGAGCAGTACTTC,CAWTGFDEQYF
TRBJ2-1,TRBD2,TRBV6-6,.,TGTGCCAGCAGACGACTAGCGGAGGTACCTTACAATGAGCAGTTCTTC,CASRRLAEVPYNEQFF
TRBJ2-5,.,TRBV18,.,TGTGCCAGCTCACCACCAAGGGGTCCTTCCCAAGAGACCCAGTACTTC,CASSPPRGPSQETQYF
TRBJ2-1,.,TRBV7-2,many,TGTGCCAGCAGCTTATACAGGCAGGCGAACAATGAGCAGTTCTTC,CASSLYRQANNEQFF
TRBJ2-5,.,TRBV20-1,.,TGCAGTGCTAGCATCCGGGTGGGCCAAGAGACCCAGTACTTC,CSASIRVGQETQYF
TRBJ2-5,TRBD2,TRBV12-3/TRBV12-4,.,TGTGCCAGCAGTTTTCGGGCTCAAGCGGGGAGACAAGAGACCCAGTACTTC,CASSFRAQAGRQETQYF
TRBJ2-5,.,TRBV28,.,TGTGCCAGCAGTTTCCCGACAGGAACCAAGGAGCAGTACTTC,CASSFPTGTKEQYF
TRBJ2-1,TRBD2,TRBV20-1,.,TGCAGTGCTAGATTGGGACTAGCGGGAGGGAACGCCTACAATGAGCAGTTCTTC,CSARLGLAGGNAYNEQFF
TRBJ2-5,.,TRBV10-3,once,TGTGCCATAGGTGGAATCCAAGAGACCCAGTACTTC,CAIGGIQETQYF
TRBJ2-6,.,TRBV20-1,.,TGCAGTGCTTCTCAGGGGCTTGGGGCCAACGTCCTGACTTTC,CSASQGLGANVLTF
TRBJ2-1,TRBD2,TRBV24-1,.,TGTGCCACCAGTGACCCCCCCGGGAGGGAGCAGTTCTTC,CATSDPPGREQFF
TRBJ1-2,TRBD1,TRBV5-5,.,TGTGCCAGCAGCGAACAGGGGGCGGAGTATGGCTACACCTTC,CASSEQGAEYGYTF
TRBJ2-7,.,TRBV6-6,many,TGTGCCAGCAGTCCCGGCGGGCGGGCCTACGAGCAGTACTTC,CASSPGGRAYEQYF
TRBJ2-7,.,TRBV12-3/TRBV12-4,.,TGTGCCAGCAGTGCCCTGGGCGTCTACGAGCAGTACTTC,CASSALGVYEQYF
TRBJ1-6,TRBD1,TRBV4-2,few,TGTGCCAGCAGCCAAGATTCGCTCGCTAGCGGGGCCCGAGACAGGGCTTCCTATAATTCACCCCTCCACTTT,CASSQDSLASGARDRASYNSPLHF
TRBJ2-7,.,TRBV7-2,.,TGTGCCAGCAGCTTGGGGCGGCCCCCCTACGAGCAGTACTTC,CASSLGRPPYEQYF
TRBJ1-5,.,TRBV7-9,.,TGTGCCAGCAGCTTATGGGGGCGGGATCAGCCCCAGCATTTT,CASSLWGRDQPQHF